This T cell receptor beta chain was captured by sequencing in a study of blood T cells in healthy people across ages. V gave up 1 base and J gave up 3 bases; unmatched junction bases: 2. This CDR3 contains 17 residues. Germline CDR1 is SGHRS and CDR2 is YFSETQ. A word on this clonotype: Its specificity is unknown.

Study findings and constraints: When set beside aged donors, long-lived donors presented more naive CD4+ cells and higher diversity.

Next came a second PCR, run for about 6 to 12 cycles, which used a sample-barcoded 5' primer along with a J-beta primer mix. Using its own MiXCR run on the 5' RACE reads, TCRdb lists one record per CDR3 protein. The sample consists of 850,000 to 1,100,000 distinct CDR3 sequences, more than 30% of them appearing once. The V and J genes are TRBV5-1 and TRBJ2-6, with 12 bases identical to TRBD2. The material sequenced was blood. This receptor was taken from a man aged 18 to 30 in good health. Written as DNA, the CDR3 is TGCGCCAGCAGCTTGAGGACTAGCGGGATTGGGGCCAACGTCCTGACTTTC. It encodes CASSLRTSGIGANVLTF.